This TCR beta chain originates from a study of blood T cell repertoires in COVID-19. For the study at large: Acute and convalescent COVID-19 specimens originated in the United States, Italy and Spain. Sample material is recorded as cDNA or gDNA derived from T cells, B-cell-depleted T cells, or PBMCs.

As handled by the study authors: Counts of nucleated cells, estimated from reference gene primer amplification, were obtained. The method was immunoSEQ multiplex PCR; TCRdb's version includes in-frame clones alone and lacks a portion of them. V and J calls and clone size are given by that table; D and trimming were obtained from the DNA. The sample lists some 16,000 clones; around 84% were seen once. Germline CDR1 is SGHKS and CDR2 is YYEKEE (reference sequence). V was clipped by 2 bases and J by 8 bases, with 16 bases between them. The length of the CDR3 is 14 residues. This TCR was recovered from a human donor in a cohort sampled during active COVID-19. Sequenced: peripheral blood. This rearrangement joins TRBV5-5 to TRBJ1-2; possible D gene TRBD1, 5 bases. The CDR3 here is CASSLPTGAGGYTF. DNA of the CDR3: TGTGCCAGCAGCTTACCTACTGGGGCCGGGGGCTACACCTTC.